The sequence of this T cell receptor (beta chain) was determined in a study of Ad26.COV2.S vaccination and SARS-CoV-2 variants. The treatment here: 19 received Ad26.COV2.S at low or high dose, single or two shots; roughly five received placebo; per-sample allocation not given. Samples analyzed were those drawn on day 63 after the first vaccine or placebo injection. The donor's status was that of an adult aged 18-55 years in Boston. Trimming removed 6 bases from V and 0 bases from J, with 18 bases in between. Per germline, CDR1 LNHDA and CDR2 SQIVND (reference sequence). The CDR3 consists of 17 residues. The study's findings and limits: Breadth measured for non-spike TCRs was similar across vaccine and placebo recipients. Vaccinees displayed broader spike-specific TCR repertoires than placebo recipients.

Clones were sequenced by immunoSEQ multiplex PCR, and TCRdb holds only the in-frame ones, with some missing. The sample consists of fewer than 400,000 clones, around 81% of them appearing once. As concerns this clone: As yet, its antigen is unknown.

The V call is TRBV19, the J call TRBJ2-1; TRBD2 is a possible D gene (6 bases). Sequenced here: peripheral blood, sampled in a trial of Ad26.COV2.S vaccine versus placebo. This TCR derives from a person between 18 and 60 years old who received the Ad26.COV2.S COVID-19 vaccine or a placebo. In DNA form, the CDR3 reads TGTGCCAGTAGCAATGACTTAGCGGACTACTCCTACAATGAGCAGTTCTTC. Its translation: CASSNDLADYSYNEQFF.